The 24 T cell receptor beta chains below were found in one sample sequenced in a study of blood T cells in healthy people across ages. PCR was performed a second time for about 7 to 11 cycles using a sample-barcoded 5' primer and a J-beta primer mix. TCRdb re-called the 5' RACE reads with MiXCR, one entry per CDR3 protein. The table includes some 1,800,000 distinct CDR3 sequences, roughly two fifths detected once. Sequenced input: blood. These receptor sequences come from a human donor in good health.

This clonotype has a handful of counts. The genes are TRBV12-3 or TRBV12-4 and TRBJ2-1, with D possibly matching TRBD2 (6 bases). V lost 6 bases and J lost 7, with 16 bases in between. CDR3 length equals 14 residues. In nucleotides, the CDR3 is TGTGCCAGCAGCCCAGGAGGGATGCGGAATGAGCAGTTCTTC. Translating it yields CASSPGGMRNEQFF.

This clonotype was picked up a small number of times. The rearrangement links TRBV2 to TRBJ2-4; possibly TRBD1 for D (6 bases). The germline V gene encodes CDR1 SNHLY and CDR2 FYNNEI. This CDR3 spans 17 amino acids. Deletions cut 3 bases from V and 0 bases from J, with 15 bases between. CDR3 in amino acids: CASSDFRQAIAKNIQYF. The CDR3 DNA reads as TGTGCCAGCAGTGACTTTAGACAGGCTATAGCCAAAAACATTCAGTACTTC.

The CDR3 nucleotides read TGTGCCAGCAGTTACCTATGGGCACCGGACTATCATTACGAGCAGTACTTC. The encoded protein is CASSYLWAPDYHYEQYF. The V and J genes are TRBV6-5 and TRBJ2-7; D is perhaps TRBD2 (6 bases). V was shortened by 2 bases and J by 4 bases, with 21 bases between the two germline ends. CDR1 and CDR2 from the germline V gene are MNHEY and SVGAGI. CDR3 length equals 17 residues.

The CDR3 is CASSYWGDTQYF. The CDR3 DNA reads TGTGCCAGCAGTTATTGGGGAGATACGCAGTATTTT. The chain has TRBV6-5 and TRBJ2-3; D is uncertain. Trimming took off 3 bases at V and 5 bases at J, with 6 bases between the two ends. Germline V CDR1 and CDR2: MNHEY, SVGAGI. This CDR3 comprises 12 residues.

A single count supports this clonotype. The rearrangement links TRBV6-2 or TRBV6-3 to TRBJ2-1; TRBD2 agrees at 12 bases. Unmatched junction bases numbered 8, after V lost 0 bases and J lost 8 bases. The CDR3 has 17 amino acids. Looked up from germline, CDR1 is MNHEY and CDR2 is SVGEGT. The CDR3 region is CASSYSTPSGGADEQFF. The CDR3 region has the DNA TGTGCCAGCAGTTACTCGACTCCTAGCGGGGGGGCGGATGAGCAGTTCTTC.

With respect to this clonotype: Sequence at one end of the junction differs from germline and may be a read error. V is TRBV5-1 and J is TRBJ1-1; a possible D gene is TRBD1 (6 bases). The germline V gene encodes CDR1 SGHRS and CDR2 YFSETQ. This CDR3 has 15 amino acids. The CDR3 spells CVSSTTGGAGTEAFF. The CDR3 DNA reads TGCGTCAGCAGCACCACGGGGGGCGCGGGCACTGAAGCTTTCTTT. The whole variable domain, remainder taken from reference TRBV5-1 and TRBJ1-1, is KAGVTQTPRYLIKTRGQQVTLSCSPISGHRSVSWYQQTPGQGLQFLFEYFSETQRNKGNFPGRFSGRQFSNSRSEMNVSTLELGDSALYLCVSSTTGGAGTEAFFGQGTRLTVV.

This clonotype was recorded at least ten times. The V gene is TRBV7-9, the J gene TRBJ2-3, with 7 bases lining up with TRBD1. This CDR3 has 15 residues. CDR1 and CDR2 (germline): SEHNR, FQNEAQ (reference sequence). V dropped 4 bases and J dropped 0; count of bases not matched to a gene: 4. The chain's CDR3 is CASSSRGQSTDTQYF. The CDR3 DNA reads as TGTGCCAGCAGCTCGAGGGGACAGAGCACAGATACGCAGTATTTT.

J is TRBJ2-5 and V is TRBV4-1, with TRBD2 matching 7 bases. V gave up 1 base and J gave up 1 base; unmatched junction bases: 12. CDR3 length: 18 amino acids. From germline, CDR1 is MGHRA and CDR2 YSYEKL. CDR3: CASSQVGGWGGLQETQYF. DNA of the CDR3: TGCGCCAGCAGCCAAGTTGGGGGATGGGGGGGTCTCCAAGAGACCCAGTACTTC.

This clonotype turned up a few times. The chain links TRBV29-1 to TRBJ2-1; TRBD1 or TRBD2 may be the D gene (5 bases each). V shed 2 bases and J shed 0 bases, with 8 bases lying between them. CDR1 and CDR2 (germline): SQVTM, ANQGSEA. This CDR3 spans 14 amino acids. In DNA form, the CDR3 reads TGCAGCGTTGAAAAGGGGACCTCCTACAATGAGCAGTTCTTC. It is translated as CSVEKGTSYNEQFF.

This sequence joins TRBV7-8 and TRBJ1-2, with D unresolved. From germline, CDR1 is SGHVS and CDR2 FQNEAQ. Trimming pared 0 bases from V and 5 bases from J, leaving 13 bases between. CDR3 size: 15 residues. CDR3 in DNA: TGTGCCAGCAGCTTAGCGTTAGCCGTGGGGTATGGCTACACCTTC. Its protein product is CASSLALAVGYGYTF.

This clonotype was recorded only once. At one end the junction does not follow the germline gene, possibly because of a read error. The chain joins TRBV5-1 to TRBJ1-4; no firm D call. The CDR3 is made up of 14 amino acids. Germline loops: CDR1 SGHRS, CDR2 YFSETQ. CDR3 nucleotides: TGCGCCAGCAGCTTGGAGGGAACGGATGAAAAACGGTTTTTT. Amino acids: CASSLEGTDEKRFF.

The chain recombines TRBV4-1 with TRBJ1-5; D remains ambiguous. Germline V CDR1 and CDR2: MGHRA, YSYEKL. V was trimmed by 0 bases and J by 6 bases, leaving 12 bases between them. This CDR3 has 15 residues. The CDR3 sequence is CASSQESEGGQPQHF. The CDR3 nucleotides read TGCGCCAGCAGCCAAGAATCCGAGGGCGGTCAGCCCCAGCATTTT.

V is TRBV4-2 and J is TRBJ2-1, with 9 bases matching TRBD2. The trim removed 1 base at V and 3 bases at J, leaving 10 bases unmatched. The CDR3 is 18 amino acids. Germline CDR1 is LGHNA and CDR2 is YNFKEQ. CDR3 amino acids: CASSQGGGADDYYNEQFF. The CDR3 DNA follows: TGTGCCAGCAGCCAAGGCGGGGGGGCCGACGACTACTACAATGAGCAGTTCTTC.

The chain combines TRBV12-3 or TRBV12-4 with TRBJ1-2, with unresolved D. V was trimmed by 6 bases and J by 8 bases, leaving 16 bases between them. This CDR3 contains 13 residues. For the CDR3, the DNA is TGTGCCAGCAGCCAAACAGTAGCGGAGGGCTACACCTTC. This sequence encodes CASSQTVAEGYTF.

The chain uses TRBV20-1 and TRBJ1-5; unclear D gene. This CDR3 spans 13 amino acids. The V end was cut by 3 bases, the J end by 4 bases, with 10 bases between. CDR1 and CDR2 from the germline V gene are DFQATT and SNEGSKA (reference sequence). CDR3 in DNA: TGCAGTGCTAGGATGCGAGAGAATCAGCCCCAGCATTTT. Translating it yields CSARMRENQPQHF.

This clonotype has only a few counts. A read error may produce the germline difference seen at one junction end. As DNA, the CDR3 is TGTGCCAGCGGCCACACCGGCATTGTAGAGACCCAGTACTTC. Translated: CASGHTGIVETQYF. The chain uses TRBV3-1 and TRBJ2-5; D is unclear. CDR3 size: 14 residues. CDR1 and CDR2 (germline): LGHDT, YNNKEL (reference sequence).

This clonotype occurred once. J is TRBJ2-3 and V is TRBV5-8, with 9 bases lining up with TRBD1. V lost 5 bases, J lost 4 bases, and 5 bases stayed unmatched. This CDR3 is 14 amino acids long. Germline V gene data show CDR1 as SGHTS and CDR2 as YDEGEE. The CDR3 sequence is CASRLQGASDTQYF. In DNA, the CDR3 is TGTGCCAGCAGACTACAGGGGGCCTCAGATACGCAGTATTTT.

In this sample, this clonotype turned up a few times. V gene TRBV6-2 or TRBV6-3 combines with J gene TRBJ2-7; 9 nucleotides match TRBD1. The CDR3 totals 14 residues. The V segment lost 6 bases and the J segment 4 bases; nucleotides outside the gene matches: 7. The germline CDR1 and CDR2 sequences are MNHEY and SVGEGT. CDR3 nucleotide sequence: TGTGCCAGCAGATCCGGGACAGGGACGTACGAGCAGTACTTC. This gives the protein CASRSGTGTYEQYF.

This clonotype has more than one count but fewer than ten. J is TRBJ1-2 and V is TRBV6-1; 7 bases match TRBD1. The CDR3 runs to 16 residues. V lost 6 bases and J lost 1; bases outside the gene matches: 11. Germline CDR1 reads MNHNS; CDR2 reads SASEGT. This chain's CDR3 is CASRVDRPVLNYGYTF. The CDR3 DNA follows: TGTGCCAGCAGAGTGGACAGGCCCGTTCTTAACTATGGCTACACCTTC.

Note on this clonotype: One end of the junction is discordant with germline, which a read error may explain. The rearrangement joins TRBV4-3 to TRBJ1-1; tentative D call: TRBD1 (6 bases). Germline loops: CDR1 LGHNA, CDR2 YSLEER. The CDR3 consists of 16 residues. CDR3 region: CASRQDVGGRGTEAFF. The DNA for the CDR3 is TGCGCCAGCAGACAAGACGTGGGGGGCAGGGGCACTGAAGCTTTCTTT.

V usage is TRBV4-3 and J usage is TRBJ1-1; D unclear. The CDR3 has 15 residues. Looked up from germline, CDR1 is LGHNA and CDR2 is YSLEER. V was pared by 0 bases and J by 0 bases, with 8 bases between. The CDR3 DNA follows: TGCGCCAGCAGCCAAGATTTGAGGTTGAACACTGAAGCTTTCTTT. Its protein product is CASSQDLRLNTEAFF.

The gene calls are TRBV11-2 and TRBJ2-7; D unclear. The CDR3 totals 12 residues. Per germline, CDR1 SGHAT and CDR2 FQNNGV. Trimming shortened V by 4 bases and J by 4 bases, and 8 bases separated the two germline ends. The CDR3 protein is CASSSSMYEQYF. The DNA for the CDR3 is TGTGCCAGCAGCTCCTCCATGTACGAGCAGTACTTC.

As concerns this clonotype: The junction and the germline gene differ at one end; a read error may be behind it. The chain combines TRBV7-3 with TRBJ2-1; D might be TRBD2 (5 bases). The CDR3 runs to 14 residues. Germline V CDR1 and CDR2: SGHTA, FQGTGA. CDR3 in DNA: TGTGCCAGCGGCTTGGCAGGCCCGGGAAATGAGCAGTTCTTC. It is translated as CASGLAGPGNEQFF.

This clonotype was observed a few times. One end of the junction fails to match germline, which may point to a read error. The V call is TRBV10-3, the J call TRBJ2-7; D unclear. The CDR3 is 12 residues long. Germline values: CDR1 ENHRY, CDR2 SYGVKD. The CDR3 DNA sequence: TGTGTCATCAGTGATAGGGACTACGAGCAGTACTTC. Protein product: CVISDRDYEQYF.